A single sample gave rise to the 21 T cell receptor beta chains below, sequenced in a study of T cells in women clearing cervical HPV infection. The method was immunoSEQ multiplex PCR; TCRdb's version includes in-frame clones alone and lacks a portion of them. The listing contains around 24,000 clones. Material for sequencing was blood buffy coat. Source of these receptors: a woman between 18 and 70 years old with a cervical HPV16 infection that either progressed to CIN3+ or cleared (not recorded which).

For this clone: The read stops 3 residues short of the end of the CDR3; the missing end is completed from the germline J gene. J is TRBJ2-7 and V is TRBV5-4; 8 bases fit TRBD1. V shed 4 bases, J shed 1 base, and the junction held 7 bases outside the gene matches. The CDR3 runs to 15 residues. The germline V gene encodes CDR1 SGHNT and CDR2 YYREEE (reference sequence). The CDR3 sequence: CASSARDRLSYEQYF. CDR3 bases read: TGTGCCAGCAGCGCACGGGACAGGTTATCCTACGAG.

For this clone: Compared with germline, one end of the junction differs, possibly owing to a read error. The read falls 3 residues short of the CDR3 end, and the missing part is taken from the germline J gene. The V gene is TRBV4-2, the J gene TRBJ2-3; 10 positions match TRBD1. This CDR3 is built from 15 residues. Per germline, CDR1 LGHNA and CDR2 YNFKEQ. The CDR3 bases that were read are TGCGCCAGCAGCCAATCGGGACAGGGGACAGATACG. The encoded protein is CASSQSGQGTDT. The CDR3 as a whole reads CASSQSGQGTDTQYF.

To note about this clone: The read terminates 3 residues ahead of where the CDR3 ends, so the germline J gene completes it. The chain couples TRBV20-1 to TRBJ2-3; D perhaps matches TRBD2 (5 bases). This CDR3 has 14 amino acids. The V gene lost 1 base and the J gene lost 0 bases, with 8 bases spanning the gap. Germline V lookup: CDR1 DFQATT, CDR2 SNEGSKA (reference sequence). CDR3: CSARGPGSTDTQYF. Partial CDR3 DNA: TGCAGTGCTAGAGGACCGGGGAGCACAGATACG.

In regard to this clone: Read coverage stops 3 residues before the CDR3 terminus; the germline J gene supplies the remainder. The V call is TRBV7-9, the J call TRBJ2-1; 7 bases fit TRBD1. The germline V gene encodes CDR1 SEHNR and CDR2 FQNEAQ (reference sequence). The CDR3 spans 13 residues. J was trimmed by 8 bases and V by 9 bases; bases with no gene match: 10. The CDR3 loop is CARQGVSSDEQFF. CDR3 DNA, as far as it was read: TGTGCCAGGCAGGGGGTAAGTTCGGATGAG.

Notes on this clone: The read ends 3 residues before the CDR3 terminus; that terminus is restored from the germline J gene. This chain joins TRBV5-1 and TRBJ2-1; D possibly corresponds to TRBD2 (6 bases). Germline lookup yields CDR1 SGHRS and CDR2 YFSETQ. CDR3 size: 15 residues. Trimming removed 0 bases from V and 4 bases from J, with 11 bases in between. The sequenced part of the CDR3 DNA is TGCGCCAGCAGCTTGGGACTAGAAAAGTACAATGAG. Residues: CASSLGLEKYNE. In full, the CDR3 reads CASSLGLEKYNEQFF.

Points on this clone: The missing CDR3 end, 3 residues past where the read stops, is filled in from the germline J gene. The V and J genes are TRBV10-3 and TRBJ1-5; D is undetermined. This CDR3 is 13 amino acids long. The V end lost 8 bases, the J end lost 5 bases, and 13 bases lay between the germline ends. Germline V lookup: CDR1 ENHRY, CDR2 SYGVKD. The sequenced CDR3 bases are TGTGCCATCCGTCAAAGCGAGGATCAGCCC. It specifies CAIRQSEDQP. The entire CDR3 protein is CAIRQSEDQPQHF.

A note on this clone: The CDR3 extends 3 residues past the end of the read, so its final part is completed from the germline J gene. V is TRBV5-1 and J is TRBJ2-2, with TRBD2 matching 7 bases. The CDR3 has 16 amino acids. Germline CDR1 is SGHRS and CDR2 is YFSETQ. V was pared by 1 base and J by 6 bases, with 9 bases of the junction left unmatched. This CDR3 reads CASSLMGPGGAGELFF. The CDR3 DNA, read in part, is TGCGCCAGCAGCTTGATGGGCCCGGGGGGTGCCGGGGAG.

In the case of this clone: The read halts 3 residues ahead of the CDR3 end, with the missing end drawn from the germline J gene. This chain joins TRBV7-9 and TRBJ2-3; possibly TRBD2 for D (6 bases). Germline values: CDR1 SEHNR, CDR2 FQNEAQ (reference sequence). V lost 6 bases and J 2 bases, leaving 12 bases between the germline ends. This CDR3 is 14 amino acids long. This CDR3 is CASSTGTHTDTQYF. The sequenced part of the CDR3 DNA is TGTGCCAGCAGTACCGGGACTCACACAGATACG. The full variable domain, in which reference TRBV7-9 and TRBJ2-3 provide the parts outside the CDR3, is DTGVSQNPRHKITKRGQNVTFRCDPISEHNRLYWYRQTLGQGPEFLTYFQNEAQLEKSRLLSDRFSAERPKGSFSTLEIQRTEQGDSAMYLCASSTGTHTDTQYFGPGTRLTVL.

About this clone: Read data end 3 residues before the CDR3 end; the end is taken from the germline J gene. The V gene is TRBV7-2, the J gene TRBJ1-2; TRBD1 matches 8 bases. The CDR3 is 14 amino acids. Per the germline V gene, CDR1 is SGHTA and CDR2 is FQGNSA. The CDR3 sequence: CASSRGQASYDYTF. The sequenced CDR3 bases are TGTGCCAGCAGCCGGGGACAGGCTTCCTACGAC.

Note on this clone: With the read ending 3 residues before the CDR3 end, the germline J gene is used to fill in that end. The chain combines TRBV30 with TRBJ2-3, with 10 bases lining up with TRBD2. CDR1 and CDR2 from the germline V gene are GTSNPN and SVGIG (reference sequence). The CDR3 totals 14 residues. CDR3 bases read: TGTGCCTGGAGTTCTAGCGGGGGTCCGGAGACG. Its protein is CAWSSSGGPET. The full-length CDR3 reads as CAWSSSGGPETQYF.

Worth noting for this clone: Read sequence stops 3 residues before the CDR3 end, and the germline J gene provides the missing end. The chain carries TRBV4-1 and TRBJ2-7; no reliable D call. From germline, CDR1 is MGHRA and CDR2 YSYEKL. V was clipped by 0 bases and J by 5 bases, with 14 bases between them. The CDR3 totals 15 residues. Partial CDR3 DNA: TGCGCCAGCAGCCAAGAAACAGCTACCTTTGACGAG. This encodes CASSQETATFDE. The entire CDR3 reads CASSQETATFDEQYF.

To note about this clone: Read sequence stops 3 residues before the CDR3 end, and the germline J gene provides the missing end. The chain recombines TRBV20-1 with TRBJ2-5, with 7 bases identical to TRBD1. Germline loops: CDR1 DFQATT, CDR2 SNEGSKA (reference sequence). Trimming took 6 bases from V and 2 from J; bases not matched to a gene: 3. The CDR3 is 12 residues long. The CDR3 region is CSATGQQETQYF. The CDR3 DNA, read in part, is TGCAGTGCCACGGGACAGCAAGAGACC.

About this clone: The sequence runs out 3 residues before the end of the CDR3; the remainder is reconstructed from the germline J gene. V is TRBV20-1 and J is TRBJ2-7; the match to TRBD2 covers 14 bases. V was clipped by 3 bases and J by 1 base; unmatched bases: 5. CDR1 DFQATT and CDR2 SNEGSKA come from the germline V gene (reference sequence). The CDR3 runs 16 residues. CDR3 in amino acids: CSASGTSGGDSYEQYF. The covered CDR3 bases are TGCAGTGCTAGTGGGACTAGCGGGGGAGATTCCTACGAG.

The part of the CDR3 DNA that was read is TGCAGTGCTGCCGGAGGGGAAGAGACC. Translated: CSAAGGEET. The CDR3, in full, reads CSAAGGEETQYF. V and J are TRBV20-1 and TRBJ2-5; D is possibly TRBD2 (6 bases). The observed sequence ends 3 residues before the CDR3 terminus, with the missing tail filled in from the germline J gene. V lost 5 bases and J 3 bases, leaving 10 bases between the germline ends. This CDR3 has 12 amino acids. The germline CDR1 and CDR2 sequences are DFQATT and SNEGSKA (reference sequence).

CDR3 bases read: TGTGCCAGCAGCTTATACCCCGGACAGAACAATGAG. Residues: CASSLYPGQNNE. The complete CDR3 reads CASSLYPGQNNEQFF. The chain couples TRBV7-6 to TRBJ2-1, with a weak D call TRBD1 (6 bases). The CDR3 end falls 3 residues outside the read, so it is completed with the germline J gene. V lost 2 bases to trimming and J lost 5 bases, with 13 bases between them. CDR1 is SGHVS and CDR2 is FNYEAQ in the germline V gene. This CDR3 is 15 amino acids long.

A remark on this clone: Read coverage stops 3 residues before the CDR3 terminus; the germline J gene supplies the remainder. The V and J genes are TRBV5-3 and TRBJ1-2; 8 nucleotides match TRBD1. TRBV5-3 is assigned to the ORF class and has an uncertain function. The CDR3 extends over 15 amino acids. With V trimmed by 4 bases and J by 1 base, 6 bases remained unmatched. CDR3 region: CARSTGGQGNYGYTF. Partial CDR3 DNA: TGTGCCAGAAGCACCGGTGGACAGGGTAACTATGGC.

About this clone: The read falls 3 residues short of the CDR3 end, and the missing part is taken from the germline J gene. The V call is TRBV7-6, the J call TRBJ1-3; D call uncertain. Germline V gene lookup returns CDR1 SGHVS and CDR2 FNYEAQ. V was trimmed by 2 bases and J by 2 bases, leaving 16 bases between them. The CDR3 length is 17 residues. CDR3 region: CASSLISGTGAGNTIYF. The sequenced CDR3 bases are TGTGCCAGCAGCTTAATTTCGGGTACCGGGGCTGGAAACACC.

On this clone itself: The CDR3 end falls 3 residues outside the read, so it is completed with the germline J gene. The chain joins TRBV20-1 to TRBJ2-2; D ambiguous. The CDR3 consists of 11 residues. Germline CDR1 and CDR2: DFQATT and SNEGSKA (reference sequence). V was pared by 5 bases and J by 7 bases, with 8 bases between. This CDR3 reads CSALTGGELFF. The CDR3 DNA, read in part, is TGCAGTGCTCTAACGGGCGGGGAG.

CDR3 DNA, as far as it was read: TGTGCCAGTAGCATCCGACAGGCTAACTATGGC. Translation gives CASSIRQANYG. The whole CDR3 protein reads CASSIRQANYGYTF. The J gene is TRBJ1-2, the V gene TRBV19, with D perhaps TRBD1 (6 bases). The read terminates 3 residues ahead of where the CDR3 ends, so the germline J gene completes it. The CDR3 length is 14 residues. V was trimmed by 6 bases and J by 0 bases, leaving 11 bases between them. From germline, CDR1 is LNHDA and CDR2 SQIVND (reference sequence).

On this clone: The read terminates 3 residues before the CDR3 end, so the remaining end is supplied by the germline J gene. The chain links TRBV5-4 to TRBJ2-7; TRBD1 matches 9 bases. J was trimmed by 6 bases and V by 4 bases; bases with no gene match: 8. The germline CDR1 and CDR2 sequences are SGHNT and YYREEE (reference sequence). The CDR3 is 14 residues long. CDR3 DNA (partial): TGTGCCAGCAGCCCCTGGGACAGGGCGGCCGAG. Translated: CASSPWDRAAE. The full CDR3 protein is CASSPWDRAAEQYF.

By frequency, this clone registers medium-sized (0.01 to 0.1%). The read ends 3 residues shy of where the CDR3 ends; the end is completed using the germline J gene. The chain employs TRBV7-2 and TRBJ2-4, with D tentatively TRBD2 (6 bases). V was trimmed by 4 bases and J by 2 bases, leaving 12 bases between them. This CDR3 has 15 residues. Germline V gene data show CDR1 as SGHTA and CDR2 as FQGNSA. The CDR3 bases that were read are TGTGCCAGCAGCTCCGGGACTTGGTCCAAAAACATT. It specifies CASSSGTWSKNI. The entire CDR3 reads CASSSGTWSKNIQYF.